This TCR beta chain was retrieved from a study of cytomegalovirus exposure and HLA in healthy donors. Study as a whole: In a later analysis, the roughly 120 validation repertoires were reported to have used the same platform as the roughly 600 first-cohort repertoires.

Deletions cut 0 bases from V and 4 bases from J, with 13 bases between. This CDR3 region has 16 residues. Germline loops: CDR1 LNHNV, CDR2 YYDKDF (reference sequence). A note on this clone: What it binds is not known.

Study results and limitations: The study found most TCR sequences rare, yet found some public TCRs in many donors. In vitro checks showed that a few CMV-associated chains really do target CMV antigens.

Assay: immunoSEQ multiplex PCR; the TCRdb copy retains only in-frame clones and omits some. The sample lists about 110,000 clones; 90% to 96% were seen once. The donors were in the 120-subject validation cohort; that cohort was separate from the approximately 700-subject first cohort. The source is a woman aged 18 to 35 in good health and CMV-seronegative. V gene TRBV15 combines with J gene TRBJ1-5; TRBD1 might be the D (6 bases). Sequenced input: PBMCs. The CDR3 DNA sequence: TGTGCCACCAGCAGAGATCTGGGGGGGGCGAATCAGCCCCAGCATTTT. Encoded protein: CATSRDLGGANQPQHF.